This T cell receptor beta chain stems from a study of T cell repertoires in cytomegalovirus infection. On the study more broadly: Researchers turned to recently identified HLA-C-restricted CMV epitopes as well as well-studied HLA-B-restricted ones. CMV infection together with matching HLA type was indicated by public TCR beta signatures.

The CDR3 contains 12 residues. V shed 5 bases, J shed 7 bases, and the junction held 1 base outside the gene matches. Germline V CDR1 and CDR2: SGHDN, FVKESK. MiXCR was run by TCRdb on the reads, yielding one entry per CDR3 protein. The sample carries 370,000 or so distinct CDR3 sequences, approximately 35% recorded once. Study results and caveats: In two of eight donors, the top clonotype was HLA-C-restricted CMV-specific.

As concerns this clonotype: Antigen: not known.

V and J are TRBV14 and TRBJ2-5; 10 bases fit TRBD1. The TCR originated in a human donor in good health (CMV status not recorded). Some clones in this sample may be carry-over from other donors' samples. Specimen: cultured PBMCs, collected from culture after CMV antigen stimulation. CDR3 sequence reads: CASSWTGGTQYF. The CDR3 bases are TGTGCCAGCAGCTGGACAGGGGGGACCCAGTACTTC.